The source of this T cell receptor beta chain is a study of cytomegalovirus exposure and HLA in healthy donors. A remark on this clone: One junction end does not reproduce the germline sequence, and a read error may be involved.

Primers for the PCR totalled 60 Vbeta and 13 Jbeta. Profiled with immunoSEQ multiplex PCR; TCRdb holds only in-frame clones, not every one. The table lists about 200,000 clones, more than 65% of them singletons. CDR1 is KGHSH and CDR2 is LQKENI in the germline V gene. The CDR3 length is 14 residues. This chain joins TRBV18 and TRBJ2-2; maybe TRBD2 (5 bases). The clonotype was recovered from a man younger than 30 in good health and CMV-seronegative. Sequenced sample: PBMCs. This CDR3 is CASSSRANTGKLFF. Here the CDR3 DNA reads TGTGCCAGCTCATCCCGGGCCAACACCGGGAAGCTGTTTTTT.